Each of the 6 T cell receptor beta chains below was sequenced from the same sample in a study of cytotoxic CD8 clonotypes in ibrutinib-treated CLL. Data came from immunoSEQ multiplex PCR; TCRdb stores just in-frame clones and leaves some out. The repertoire has roughly 220,000 clones, approximately 70% of them found once; the top ten carry about 6%. The starting material was PBMCs, obtained after 12 months of ibrutinib treatment. The receptors shown here come from a human donor with chronic lymphocytic leukemia.

About this clone: A junction boundary mismatches the germline segment, possibly from a read error. The identical CDR3 is also encoded by other nucleotide sequences in the sample. The V call is TRBV19, the J call TRBJ2-1; D assignment may be TRBD1 or TRBD2 (5 bases each). Germline V gene sequence: CDR1 LNHDA, CDR2 SQIVND (reference sequence). This CDR3 region has 15 residues. Here the CDR3 reads CASSIGSGTYNEQFF. The CDR3 DNA reads TGTGCCAGTAGTATAGGCTCGGGGACCTATAATGAGCAGTTCTTC.

The chain joins TRBV18 to TRBJ2-7; TRBD1 matches at 7 bases. Germline-derived CDR1 and CDR2 are KGHSH and LQKENI. This CDR3 contains 15 residues. Trimming at V came to 4 bases and at J to 0 bases, leaving 6 bases not matched to a gene. In nucleotides, the CDR3 is TGTGCCAGCTCACTTAGGACAGGACGCTCCTACGAGCAGTACTTC. This sequence encodes CASSLRTGRSYEQYF.

This chain joins TRBV9 and TRBJ2-1; D may correspond to TRBD1 or TRBD2 (5 bases each). CDR3 size: 16 residues. Trimming took 0 bases from V and 2 from J, leaving 12 bases between them. Germline-derived CDR1 and CDR2 are SGDLS and YYNGEE. The DNA of the CDR3 is TGTGCCAGCAGCGTAGAGGTGGGGGAAACCTACAATGAGCAGTTCTTC. Translation gives CASSVEVGETYNEQFF. Full variable domain (outside the CDR3, taken from reference TRBV9 and TRBJ2-1): DSGVTQTPKHLITATGQRVTLRCSPRSGDLSVYWYQQSLDQGLQFLIQYYNGEERAKGNILERFSAQQFPDLHSELNLSSLELGDSALYFCASSVEVGETYNEQFFGPGTRLTVL.

The V call is TRBV9, the J call TRBJ2-7, with TRBD1 identical over 8 bases. V lost 4 bases, J lost 2 bases, and 5 bases stayed unmatched. The length of the CDR3 is 14 residues. Germline CDR1 reads SGDLS; CDR2 reads YYNGEE. The CDR3 bases are TGTGCCAGCAGCTTCGGGACAGGCCCCTACGAGCAGTACTTC. The encoded protein is CASSFGTGPYEQYF.

The chain is built from TRBV30 and TRBJ1-5; D not resolved. The CDR3 is 16 residues long. V was shortened by 0 bases and J by 0 bases, with 12 bases between the two germline ends. CDR1 is GTSNPN, CDR2 SVGIG, per germline (reference sequence). The CDR3 sequence: CAWSVGSIYSNQPQHF. The CDR3 DNA is TGTGCCTGGAGTGTAGGCAGTATTTATAGCAATCAGCCCCAGCATTTT.

This clone was found a few times. This rearrangement joins TRBV4-2 to TRBJ2-1, with D perhaps assigned TRBD1 or TRBD2 (5 bases each). V was shortened by 1 base and J by 9 bases, with 7 bases between the two germline ends. CDR3 size: 12 residues. Germline CDR1 LGHNA, CDR2 YNFKEQ. The CDR3 spells CASSQVGAEQFF. Written as DNA, the CDR3 is TGTGCCAGCAGCCAAGTCGGGGCTGAGCAGTTCTTC.